One and the same sample provided the 3 T cell receptor beta chains below, sequenced in a study of T cell repertoires in cytomegalovirus infection. TCRdb re-called the reads with MiXCR, one entry per CDR3 protein. The data contain 150,000 to 190,000 distinct CDR3 sequences, roughly a quarter of them seen just once; the ten biggest clones take up approximately 11%. Material: PBMCs. The receptor set was obtained from a human donor in good health (CMV status not recorded). Some clones in this sample may be carry-over from other donors' samples.

This clonotype was seen a handful of times. V and J are TRBV7-2 and TRBJ2-7; 8 bases agree with TRBD2. The CDR3 sequence is 16 residues long. V lost 3 bases, J lost 6 bases, and 13 bases stayed unmatched. Per the germline V gene, CDR1 is SGHTA and CDR2 is FQGNSA. The CDR3 spells CASSLEAGGPTIEQYF. The DNA for the CDR3 is TGTGCCAGCAGCTTGGAGGCGGGGGGCCCTACGATCGAGCAGTACTTC.

The chain combines TRBV4-3 with TRBJ2-1; 15 bases agree with TRBD2. J was trimmed by 2 bases and V by 1 base; bases with no gene match: 3. This CDR3 is built from 18 residues. From germline, CDR1 is LGHNA and CDR2 YSLEER. The CDR3 region is CASSQAGTSGGPYNEQFF. The DNA of the CDR3 is TGCGCCAGCAGCCAAGCTGGGACTAGCGGGGGGCCCTACAATGAGCAGTTCTTC.

This clonotype was observed many times. This chain links TRBV18 with TRBJ2-3; D not resolved. Germline V CDR1 and CDR2: KGHSH, LQKENI. The V gene lost 2 bases and the J gene lost 0 bases, with 0 bases spanning the gap. There are 12 residues in the CDR3. CDR3 protein: CASSPSTDTQYF. The CDR3 DNA is TGTGCCAGCTCACCAAGCACAGATACGCAGTATTTT.